This T cell receptor beta chain was identified in a study of OX40 agonist ivuxolimab in advanced cancers. As for the study in general: Each dose-escalation patient presented with hepatocellular carcinoma, melanoma, renal cell or head and neck cancer.

Germline CDR1 is ENHRY and CDR2 is SYGVKD. CDR3 length: 14 residues. The V gene lost 3 bases and the J gene lost 5 bases, with 13 bases spanning the gap. This clone was detected once. Its target is not known. Profiled with immunoSEQ multiplex PCR; TCRdb holds only in-frame clones, not every one. The sample carries about 77,000 clones, roughly 84% recorded once. Overall study results and limits: CD4+ and CD8+ blood T cells expanded clonally by week 6 at 0.1 to 3.0 mg/kg.

This chain links TRBV10-3 with TRBJ1-2, with D maybe TRBD1 (5 bases). The sequence came from an adult with an advanced solid tumor such as melanoma, head and neck, liver or kidney cancer. The material sequenced was CD4+ or CD8+ T cells sorted from blood, taken in a trial of the OX40 agonist ivuxolimab. This CDR3 is CAISDSGRDYGYTF. DNA of the CDR3: TGTGCCATCAGTGACTCTGGCAGGGATTATGGCTACACCTTC.